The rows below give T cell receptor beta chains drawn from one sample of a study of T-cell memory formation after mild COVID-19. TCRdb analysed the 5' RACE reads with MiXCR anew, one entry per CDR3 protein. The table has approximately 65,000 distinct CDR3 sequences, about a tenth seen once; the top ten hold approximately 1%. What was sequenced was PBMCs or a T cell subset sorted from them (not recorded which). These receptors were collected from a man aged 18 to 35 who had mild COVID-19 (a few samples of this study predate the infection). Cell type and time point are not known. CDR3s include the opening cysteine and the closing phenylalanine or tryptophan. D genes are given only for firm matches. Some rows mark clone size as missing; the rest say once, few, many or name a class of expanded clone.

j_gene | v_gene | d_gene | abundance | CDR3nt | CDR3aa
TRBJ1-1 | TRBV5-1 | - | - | TGCGCCAGCAGCTTGGATCCAGAGACTGAAGCTTTCTTT | CASSLDPETEAFF
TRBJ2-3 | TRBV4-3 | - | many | TGCGCCAGCGCCGGTGCCCATCGGGATACGCAGTATTTT | CASAGAHRDTQYF
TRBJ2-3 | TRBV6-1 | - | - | TGTGCCAGCAGGAAGGGGCAGGGGCCAACAGATACGCAGTATTTT | CASRKGQGPTDTQYF
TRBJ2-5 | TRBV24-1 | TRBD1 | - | TGTGCCACCAGTGATCGCGGGACAGGGCTGCAAGAGACCCAGTACTTC | CATSDRGTGLQETQYF
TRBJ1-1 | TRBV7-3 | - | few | TGTGCCAGCAGCCCAACGCCTTCCCACACTGAAGCTTTCTTT | CASSPTPSHTEAFF
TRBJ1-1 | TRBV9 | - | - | TGTGCCAGCAGCCAGTCAGGGGTGTTGACTGAAGCTTTCTTT | CASSQSGVLTEAFF
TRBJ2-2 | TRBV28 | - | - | TGTGCCAGCAGTTTCATCGGGTTGAACACCGGGGAGCTGTTTTTT | CASSFIGLNTGELFF
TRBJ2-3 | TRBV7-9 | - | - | TGTGCCAGCAGCCGTTTGAGTAGGGGGACCCCAGATACGCAGTATTTT | CASSRLSRGTPDTQYF
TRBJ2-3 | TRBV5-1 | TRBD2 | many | TGCGCCAGCAGCTTGGGCGGGACTAGCCCAGATACGCAGTATTTT | CASSLGGTSPDTQYF
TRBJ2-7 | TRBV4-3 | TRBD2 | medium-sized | TGCGCCAGCAGCCCCTCGCTTGCTAGCGGGGCCTACGAGCAGTACTTC | CASSPSLASGAYEQYF
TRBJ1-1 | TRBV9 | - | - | TGTGCCAGCAGCCCAACAAGGGGGGCCCTTACTGAAGCTTTCTTT | CASSPTRGALTEAFF
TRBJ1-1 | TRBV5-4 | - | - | TGTGCCAGCAGCCCAAGTTTCGGGGCCAACACTGAAGCTTTCTTT | CASSPSFGANTEAFF
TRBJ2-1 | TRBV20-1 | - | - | TGCAGTGCTCATCCGGGGCGGGGATACAATGAGCAGTTCTTC | CSAHPGRGYNEQFF
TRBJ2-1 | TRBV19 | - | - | TGTGCCAGTTCCGGACAGAAATACAATGAGCAGTTCTTC | CASSGQKYNEQFF
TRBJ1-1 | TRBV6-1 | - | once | TGTGCCAGCAGTGACAGGGTCTACACTGAAGCTTTCTTT | CASSDRVYTEAFF
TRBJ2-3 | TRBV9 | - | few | TGTGCCAGCAGCGTAAGTTCGGTACTCACAGATACGCAGTATTTT | CASSVSSVLTDTQYF
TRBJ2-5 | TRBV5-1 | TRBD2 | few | TGCGCCAGCGGTAGCGGGGCCTCACAAGAGACCCAGTACTTC | CASGSGASQETQYF